This is a list of T cell receptor beta chains from one sample in a study of T cell repertoires in cytomegalovirus infection. In TCRdb, the reads were re-called with MiXCR into one record per CDR3 protein. This sample has some 350,000 distinct CDR3 sequences, with around 18% found just once. Sequencing was done on a sample of PBMCs. The receptors were sampled from a human donor in good health (CMV status not recorded). Some clones in this sample may be carry-over from other donors' samples. Both conserved end residues are part of each CDR3. The order of the fields is CDR3 protein, V gene, J gene.

CDR3aa: CASSMSQTSTDTQYF
v_gene: TRBV19
j_gene: TRBJ2-3

CDR3aa: CASSSKGDRGLYGYTF
v_gene: TRBV11-2
j_gene: TRBJ1-2

CDR3aa: CATSRGLGAAYEQYF
v_gene: TRBV15
j_gene: TRBJ2-7

CDR3aa: CASRHDTPVSNQPQHF
v_gene: TRBV6-8
j_gene: TRBJ1-5

CDR3aa: CASSFSSGAGNTIYF
v_gene: TRBV7-9
j_gene: TRBJ1-3

CDR3aa: CASSFLTGETQYF
v_gene: TRBV5-6
j_gene: TRBJ2-5

CDR3aa: CSAGGDIPDNTDTQYF
v_gene: TRBV20-1
j_gene: TRBJ2-3

CDR3aa: CASNPLAGAGELFF
v_gene: TRBV5-1
j_gene: TRBJ2-2

CDR3aa: CASIWSSNGNIQYF
v_gene: TRBV2
j_gene: TRBJ2-4

CDR3aa: CASSSTSGSGNIQYF
v_gene: TRBV5-6
j_gene: TRBJ2-4

CDR3aa: CSAPLDSDTQYF
v_gene: TRBV20-1
j_gene: TRBJ2-3

CDR3aa: CASRRGHGFSYEQYF
v_gene: TRBV28
j_gene: TRBJ2-7

CDR3aa: CASSQTSNYGYTF
v_gene: TRBV3-1
j_gene: TRBJ1-2

CDR3aa: CASSLVAQINIQYF
v_gene: TRBV11-2
j_gene: TRBJ2-4

CDR3aa: CASSQRLTPNNEQFF
v_gene: TRBV19
j_gene: TRBJ2-1

CDR3aa: CSAKTGGLYNEQFF
v_gene: TRBV20-1
j_gene: TRBJ2-1